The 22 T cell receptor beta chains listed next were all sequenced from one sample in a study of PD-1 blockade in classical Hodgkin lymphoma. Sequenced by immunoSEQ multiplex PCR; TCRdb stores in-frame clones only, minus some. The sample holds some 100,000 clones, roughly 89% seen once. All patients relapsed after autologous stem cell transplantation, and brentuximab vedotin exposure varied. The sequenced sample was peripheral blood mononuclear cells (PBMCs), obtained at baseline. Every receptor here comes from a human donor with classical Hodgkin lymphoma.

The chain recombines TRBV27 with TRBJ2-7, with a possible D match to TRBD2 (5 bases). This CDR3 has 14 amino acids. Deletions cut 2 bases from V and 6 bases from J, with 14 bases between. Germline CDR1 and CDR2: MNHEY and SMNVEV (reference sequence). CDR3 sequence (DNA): TGTGCCAGCAGTTTAGAGGATACCGGAGGCGAGCAGTACTTC. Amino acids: CASSLEDTGGEQYF.

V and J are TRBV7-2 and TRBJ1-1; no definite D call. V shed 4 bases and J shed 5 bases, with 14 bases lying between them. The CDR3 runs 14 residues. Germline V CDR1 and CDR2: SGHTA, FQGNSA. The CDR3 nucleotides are TGTGCCAGCAGCTACTCATCCCTTGGGACTGAAGCTTTCTTT. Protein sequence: CASSYSSLGTEAFF.

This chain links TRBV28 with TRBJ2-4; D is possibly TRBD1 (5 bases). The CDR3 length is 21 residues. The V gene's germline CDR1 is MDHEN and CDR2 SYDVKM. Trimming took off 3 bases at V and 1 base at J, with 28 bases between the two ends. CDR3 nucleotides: TGTGCCAGCAGTTTTCCCCCCAGGTTACAGGTTCCTCTGAGGGCCAAAAACATTCAGTACTTC. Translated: CASSFPPRLQVPLRAKNIQYF.

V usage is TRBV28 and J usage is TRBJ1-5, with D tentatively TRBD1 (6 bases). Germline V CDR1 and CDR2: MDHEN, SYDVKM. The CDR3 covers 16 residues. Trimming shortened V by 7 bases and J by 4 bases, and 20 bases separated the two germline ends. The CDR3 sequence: CASTPTLGGGNQPQHF. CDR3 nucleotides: TGTGCCAGCACCCCGACTTTGGGGGGCGGAAATCAGCCCCAGCATTTT.

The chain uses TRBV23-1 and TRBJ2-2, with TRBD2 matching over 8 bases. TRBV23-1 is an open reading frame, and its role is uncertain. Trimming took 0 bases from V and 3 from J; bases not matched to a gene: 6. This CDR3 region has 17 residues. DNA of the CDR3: TGCGCCAGCAGTCAATCGGGAGCGGGAGTTCACACCGGGGAGCTGTTTTTT. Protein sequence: CASSQSGAGVHTGELFF.

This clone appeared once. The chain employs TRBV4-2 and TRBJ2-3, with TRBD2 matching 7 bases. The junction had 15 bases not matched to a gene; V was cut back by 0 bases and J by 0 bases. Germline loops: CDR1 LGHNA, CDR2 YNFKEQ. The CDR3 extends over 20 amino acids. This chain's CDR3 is CASSQDGGRYSGTSTDTQYF. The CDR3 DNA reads TGTGCCAGCAGCCAAGATGGGGGTCGGTACAGCGGGACTAGCACAGATACGCAGTATTTT.

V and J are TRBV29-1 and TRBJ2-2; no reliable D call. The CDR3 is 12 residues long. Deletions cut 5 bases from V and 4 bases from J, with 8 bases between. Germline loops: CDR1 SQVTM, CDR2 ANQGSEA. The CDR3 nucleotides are TGCAGCGTTCAGGCTCCCACCGGGGAGCTGTTTTTT. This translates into CSVQAPTGELFF.

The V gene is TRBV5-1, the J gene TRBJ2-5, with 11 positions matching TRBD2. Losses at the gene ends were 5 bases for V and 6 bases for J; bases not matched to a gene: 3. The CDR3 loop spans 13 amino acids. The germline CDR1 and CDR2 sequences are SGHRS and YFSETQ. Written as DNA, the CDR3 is TGCGCCAGCAGACTAGCGGGAGCTCAGACCCAGTACTTC. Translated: CASRLAGAQTQYF.

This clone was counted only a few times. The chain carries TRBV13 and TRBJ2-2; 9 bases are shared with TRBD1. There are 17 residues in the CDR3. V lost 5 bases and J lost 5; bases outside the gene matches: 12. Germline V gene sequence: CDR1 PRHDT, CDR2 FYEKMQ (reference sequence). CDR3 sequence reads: CASSPQLRQGGTGELFF. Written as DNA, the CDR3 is TGTGCCAGCAGCCCTCAACTTCGACAGGGGGGGACCGGGGAGCTGTTTTTT.

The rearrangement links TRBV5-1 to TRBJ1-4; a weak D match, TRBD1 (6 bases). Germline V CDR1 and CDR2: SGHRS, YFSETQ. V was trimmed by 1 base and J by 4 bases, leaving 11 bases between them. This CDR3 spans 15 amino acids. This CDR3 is CASSLNRDINEKLFF. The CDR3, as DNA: TGCGCCAGCAGCTTGAACCGGGACATTAATGAAAAACTGTTTTTT.

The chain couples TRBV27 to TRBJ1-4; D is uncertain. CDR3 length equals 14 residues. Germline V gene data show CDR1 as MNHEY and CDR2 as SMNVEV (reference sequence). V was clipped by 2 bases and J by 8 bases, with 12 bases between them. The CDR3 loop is CASSLDPLGEKLFF. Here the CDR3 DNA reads TGTGCCAGCAGTTTAGACCCGTTGGGCGAAAAACTGTTTTTT.

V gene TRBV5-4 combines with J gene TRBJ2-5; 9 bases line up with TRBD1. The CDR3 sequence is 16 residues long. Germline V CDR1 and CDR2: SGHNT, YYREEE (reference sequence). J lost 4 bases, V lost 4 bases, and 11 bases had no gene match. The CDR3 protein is CASSPRTGAVIETQYF. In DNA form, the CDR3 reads TGTGCCAGCAGCCCCCGGACAGGGGCCGTCATAGAGACCCAGTACTTC.

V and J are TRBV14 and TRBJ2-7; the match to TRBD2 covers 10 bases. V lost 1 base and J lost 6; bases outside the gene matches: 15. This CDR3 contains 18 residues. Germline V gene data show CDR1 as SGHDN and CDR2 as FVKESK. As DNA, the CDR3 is TGTGCCAGCAGCCAAGGCAGGGGGGCTAGCGGGAGCCCGGGCGAGCAGTACTTC. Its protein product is CASSQGRGASGSPGEQYF.

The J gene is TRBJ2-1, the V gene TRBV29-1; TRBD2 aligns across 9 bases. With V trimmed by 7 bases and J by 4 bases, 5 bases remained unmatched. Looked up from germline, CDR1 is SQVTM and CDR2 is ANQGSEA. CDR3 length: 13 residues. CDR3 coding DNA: TGCAGCGCCGGAACTAGCGGGTACAATGAGCAGTTCTTC. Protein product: CSAGTSGYNEQFF.

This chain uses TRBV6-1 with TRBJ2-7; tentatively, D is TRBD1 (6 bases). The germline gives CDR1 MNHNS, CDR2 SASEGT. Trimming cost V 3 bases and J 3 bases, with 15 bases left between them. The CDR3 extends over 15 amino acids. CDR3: CASSDRTANYYEQYF. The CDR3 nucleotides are TGTGCCAGCAGTGATCGGACAGCTAACTACTACGAGCAGTACTTC.

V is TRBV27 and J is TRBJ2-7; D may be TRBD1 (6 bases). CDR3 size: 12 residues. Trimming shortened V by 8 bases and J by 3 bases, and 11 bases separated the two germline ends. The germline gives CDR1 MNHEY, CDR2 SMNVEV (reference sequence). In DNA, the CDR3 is TGTGCCAGCCGGGACACACTCTACGAGCAGTACTTC. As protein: CASRDTLYEQYF.

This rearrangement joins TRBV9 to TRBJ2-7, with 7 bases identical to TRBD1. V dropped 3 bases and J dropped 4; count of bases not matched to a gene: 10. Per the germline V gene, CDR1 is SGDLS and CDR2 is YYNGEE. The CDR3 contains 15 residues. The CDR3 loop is CASSAATGLGYEQYF. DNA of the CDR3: TGTGCCAGCAGCGCAGCGACAGGGTTGGGGTACGAGCAGTACTTC.

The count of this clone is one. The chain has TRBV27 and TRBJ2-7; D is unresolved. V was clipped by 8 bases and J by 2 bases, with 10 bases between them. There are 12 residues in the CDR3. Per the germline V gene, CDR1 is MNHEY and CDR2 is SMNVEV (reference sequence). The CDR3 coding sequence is TGTGCCAGCCGCTCCGACCCCTACGAGCAGTACTTC. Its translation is CASRSDPYEQYF.

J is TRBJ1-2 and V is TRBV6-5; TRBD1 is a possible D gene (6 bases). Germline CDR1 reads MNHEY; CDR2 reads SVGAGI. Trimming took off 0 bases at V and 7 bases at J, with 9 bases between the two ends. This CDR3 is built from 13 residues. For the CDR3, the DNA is TGTGCCAGCAGTTACTCGAGGGGGTTTGGCTACACCTTC. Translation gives CASSYSRGFGYTF.

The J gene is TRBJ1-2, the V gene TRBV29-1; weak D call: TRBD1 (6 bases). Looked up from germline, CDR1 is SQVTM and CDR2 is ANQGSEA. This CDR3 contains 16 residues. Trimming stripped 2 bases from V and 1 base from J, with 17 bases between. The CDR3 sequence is CSVEFRGGLLNYGYTF. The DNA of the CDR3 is TGCAGCGTTGAATTTAGGGGGGGGCTACTTAACTATGGCTACACCTTC.

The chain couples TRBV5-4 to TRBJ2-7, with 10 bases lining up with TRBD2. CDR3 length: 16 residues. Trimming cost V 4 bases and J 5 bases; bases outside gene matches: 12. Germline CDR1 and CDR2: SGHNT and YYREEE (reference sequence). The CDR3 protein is CASSPQPGLARDEQYF. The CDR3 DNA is TGTGCCAGCAGCCCCCAACCGGGACTAGCGCGCGACGAGCAGTACTTC.

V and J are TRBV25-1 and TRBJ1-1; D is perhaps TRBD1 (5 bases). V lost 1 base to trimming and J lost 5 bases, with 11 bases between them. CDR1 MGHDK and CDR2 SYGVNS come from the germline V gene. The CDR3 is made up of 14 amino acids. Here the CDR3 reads CASSESGGFTEAFF. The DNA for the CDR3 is TGTGCCAGCAGTGAATCCGGGGGTTTTACTGAAGCTTTCTTT.